This TCR beta chain was obtained from a study of CD8+ T cells in alopecia areata. Study information: Treated patients were scored for severity by percent of scalp affected.

cDNA reverse transcribed from extracted RNA served as the sequencing template. Here immunoSEQ multiplex PCR was the method, and the copy in TCRdb shows in-frame clones only, minus some. The data show 140,000 to 150,000 clones, with roughly 50% seen just once and less than 20% held by the top ten. The treatment was: oral pan-JAK inhibitor, 5-10 mg twice daily. The input for sequencing was CD8+ T cells sorted from blood, taken at week 4, from a patient treated with tofacitinib. This receptor was taken from a human donor with alopecia areata.

CDR3 loop: CASSSSGGPNYNEQFF. CDR3 nucleotide sequence: TGCGCCAGCAGCAGTAGCGGGGGGCCGAACTACAATGAGCAGTTCTTC. This chain links TRBV5-1 with TRBJ2-1, with 10 bases aligning to TRBD2. Germline CDR1 SGHRS, CDR2 YFSETQ. The length of the CDR3 is 16 residues. The V and J ends lost 4 bases and 3 bases, in that order; junction bases with no gene match: 7.